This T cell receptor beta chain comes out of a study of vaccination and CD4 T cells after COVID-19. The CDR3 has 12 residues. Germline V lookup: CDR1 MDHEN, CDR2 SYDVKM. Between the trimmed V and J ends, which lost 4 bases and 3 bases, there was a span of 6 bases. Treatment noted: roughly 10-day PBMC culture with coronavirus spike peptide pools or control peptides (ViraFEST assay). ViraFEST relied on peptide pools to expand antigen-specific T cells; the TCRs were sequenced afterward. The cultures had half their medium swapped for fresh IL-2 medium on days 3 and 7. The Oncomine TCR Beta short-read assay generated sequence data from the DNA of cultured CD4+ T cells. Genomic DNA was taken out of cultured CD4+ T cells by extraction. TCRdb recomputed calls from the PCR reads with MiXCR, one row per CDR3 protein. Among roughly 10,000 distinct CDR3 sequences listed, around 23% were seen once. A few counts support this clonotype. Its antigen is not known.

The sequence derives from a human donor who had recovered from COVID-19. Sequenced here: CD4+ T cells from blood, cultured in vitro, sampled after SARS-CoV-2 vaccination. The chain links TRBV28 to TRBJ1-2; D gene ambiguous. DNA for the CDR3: TGTGCCAGCAGTTCACTTGACTATGGCTACACCTTC. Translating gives CASSSLDYGYTF.